This TCR beta chain was observed in a study of cytomegalovirus exposure and HLA in healthy donors. Study-wide findings and caveats: Indistinguishable V segments, including TRBV6-2 and TRBV6-3, were excluded. Prior analysis indicated that the majority of TCR beta V segments exhibited productivity approximately 87% or approximately 30% of the time. What was likely a sequencing artifact was a cluster of highly shared sequence variants.

V lost 2 bases and J lost 2, with 13 bases in between. CDR1 and CDR2 (germline): MGHDK, SYGVNS. The CDR3 spans 15 residues. Primers: 60 Vbeta forward and 13 Jbeta reverse. Profiling relied on immunoSEQ multiplex PCR, and the TCRdb table lists in-frame clones only, not all of them. There are under 65,000 clones in the sample, with less than 4.5% held by the top ten. Regarding this clone: Its antigen is not identified.

This receptor was obtained from a woman aged 18-35 years in good health and CMV-seronegative. Sequences were obtained from PBMCs. The chain couples TRBV25-1 to TRBJ2-7; D perhaps matches TRBD2 (6 bases). CDR3 sequence: CASSERMRDTYEQYF. In DNA form, the CDR3 reads TGTGCCAGCAGTGAAAGGATGCGGGATACCTACGAGCAGTACTTC.